Listed below are T cell receptor beta chains from one sample, sequenced in a study of T cell repertoires in cytomegalovirus infection. No cognate antigen is known for these TCRs. Via MiXCR, TCRdb re-called the reads, giving one row per CDR3 protein. The table includes around 900,000 distinct CDR3 sequences, roughly 30% detected once. The input for sequencing was cultured CD8+ T cells from PBMCs, taken from culture after CMV antigen stimulation. The receptors were sampled from a human donor in good health (CMV status not recorded). Some clones in this sample may be carry-over from other donors' samples. CDR3s include the opening cysteine and the closing phenylalanine or tryptophan. Each record gives: clone size, J gene, V gene, D gene, CDR3 protein, CDR3 DNA. A D gene is named only where the DNA matches it firmly. Expanded clones are given a class, and other clones once, few, many or no size at all.

clone_size: .
j_call: TRBJ1-2
v_call: TRBV6-2/TRBV6-3
d_call: .
cdr3_aa: CASSWDTGFYGYTF
cdr3_nt: TGTGCCAGCAGTTGGGACACGGGTTTCTATGGCTACACCTTC

clone_size: few
j_call: TRBJ2-3
v_call: TRBV11-1
d_call: TRBD1
cdr3_aa: CASSLARGQGLVDTQYF
cdr3_nt: TGTGCCAGCAGCTTAGCGCGGGGACAGGGTCTGGTGGATACGCAGTATTTT

clone_size: .
j_call: TRBJ2-5
v_call: TRBV10-3
d_call: .
cdr3_aa: CAISTLELTPGTNDLETQYF
cdr3_nt: TGTGCCATCAGTACCCTGGAATTGACTCCCGGGACCAACGACCTCGAGACCCAGTACTTC

clone_size: .
j_call: TRBJ2-5
v_call: TRBV19
d_call: .
cdr3_aa: CASSAYDYETQYF
cdr3_nt: TGTGCCAGTAGTGCCTACGACTACGAGACCCAGTACTTC

clone_size: .
j_call: TRBJ1-2
v_call: TRBV28
d_call: TRBD1
cdr3_aa: CASSPRTGERSNYGYTF
cdr3_nt: TGTGCCAGCAGTCCACGGACAGGGGAAAGGTCTAACTATGGCTACACCTTC

clone_size: .
j_call: TRBJ2-1
v_call: TRBV9
d_call: .
cdr3_aa: CASSAHPMKVQFF
cdr3_nt: TGTGCCAGCAGCGCTCACCCGATGAAGGTACAGTTCTTC

clone_size: .
j_call: TRBJ1-4
v_call: TRBV7-9
d_call: .
cdr3_aa: CASTSRAGEKLFF
cdr3_nt: TGTGCCAGCACCTCACGGGCGGGAGAAAAACTGTTTTTT

clone_size: .
j_call: TRBJ2-5
v_call: TRBV7-6
d_call: TRBD2
cdr3_aa: CASSSRRTSWETQYF
cdr3_nt: TGTGCCAGCAGCTCACGCCGGACTAGCTGGGAGACCCAGTACTTC

clone_size: .
j_call: TRBJ2-5
v_call: TRBV25-1
d_call: .
cdr3_aa: CASSESIGTQETQYF
cdr3_nt: TGTGCCAGCAGTGAATCTATTGGGACCCAAGAGACCCAGTACTTC

clone_size: few
j_call: TRBJ2-1
v_call: TRBV7-8
d_call: .
cdr3_aa: CASSWAGTSNEQFF
cdr3_nt: TGTGCCAGCAGCTGGGCCGGTACTAGCAATGAGCAGTTCTTC

clone_size: many
j_call: TRBJ1-1
v_call: TRBV12-3/TRBV12-4
d_call: .
cdr3_aa: CASSFWGRDTEAFF
cdr3_nt: TGTGCCAGCAGTTTTTGGGGAAGAGATACTGAAGCTTTCTTT

clone_size: .
j_call: TRBJ2-7
v_call: TRBV11-1
d_call: .
cdr3_aa: CASSPHRDGDEQYF
cdr3_nt: TGTGCCAGCAGCCCCCACCGGGACGGAGACGAGCAGTACTTC

clone_size: .
j_call: TRBJ2-7
v_call: TRBV12-3/TRBV12-4
d_call: TRBD2
cdr3_aa: CASSSGGPAYEQYF
cdr3_nt: TGTGCCAGCAGTTCGGGGGGGCCAGCCTACGAGCAGTACTTC

clone_size: .
j_call: TRBJ2-1
v_call: TRBV5-5
d_call: .
cdr3_aa: CASSLAGLSYNEQFF
cdr3_nt: TGTGCCAGCAGCTTGGCAGGGCTATCCTACAATGAGCAGTTCTTC

clone_size: .
j_call: TRBJ2-7
v_call: TRBV7-8
d_call: .
cdr3_aa: CASSSLTGRMYEQYF
cdr3_nt: TGTGCCAGCAGCTCTCTAACAGGGAGAATGTACGAGCAGTACTTC

clone_size: many
j_call: TRBJ2-3
v_call: TRBV6-2/TRBV6-3
d_call: TRBD2
cdr3_aa: CASIDRPRGGDTQYF
cdr3_nt: TGTGCCAGCATCGACAGGCCGCGGGGGGGAGATACGCAGTATTTT

clone_size: .
j_call: TRBJ2-7
v_call: TRBV10-3
d_call: .
cdr3_aa: CAIRTRGDTSYEQYF
cdr3_nt: TGTGCCATCAGGACCAGGGGCGATACTTCCTACGAGCAGTACTTC

clone_size: many
j_call: TRBJ2-3
v_call: TRBV7-8
d_call: .
cdr3_aa: CASSLARGDTQYF
cdr3_nt: TGTGCCAGCAGCTTAGCAAGGGGGGATACGCAGTATTTT

clone_size: .
j_call: TRBJ1-1
v_call: TRBV6-1
d_call: TRBD1
cdr3_aa: CASSQGVINMNTEAFF
cdr3_nt: TGTGCCAGCAGTCAGGGGGTTATCAACATGAACACTGAAGCTTTCTTT

clone_size: .
j_call: TRBJ1-2
v_call: TRBV27
d_call: .
cdr3_aa: CASSLSISGGVYGYTF
cdr3_nt: TGTGCCAGCAGTTTATCGATCAGTGGAGGGGTTTATGGCTACACCTTC

clone_size: .
j_call: TRBJ1-2
v_call: TRBV7-9
d_call: .
cdr3_aa: CASRRAPGGYTF
cdr3_nt: TGTGCCAGCAGGCGGGCTCCAGGAGGCTACACCTTC

clone_size: .
j_call: TRBJ2-2
v_call: TRBV29-1
d_call: TRBD1
cdr3_aa: CSVEGRGRENTGELFF
cdr3_nt: TGCAGCGTTGAAGGCAGGGGGCGGGAGAACACCGGGGAGCTGTTTTTT

clone_size: .
j_call: TRBJ2-5
v_call: TRBV4-2
d_call: TRBD1
cdr3_aa: CASSQVGQVLQETQYF
cdr3_nt: TGTGCCAGCAGCCAAGTCGGACAGGTCCTACAAGAGACCCAGTACTTC

clone_size: .
j_call: TRBJ1-1
v_call: TRBV27
d_call: .
cdr3_aa: CASRRYKEAFF
cdr3_nt: TGTGCCAGCAGGAGATACAAGGAGGCTTTCTTT

clone_size: .
j_call: TRBJ1-2
v_call: TRBV6-6
d_call: .
cdr3_aa: CASSYPWRGAELGGYTF
cdr3_nt: TGTGCCAGCAGTTACCCCTGGCGGGGAGCGGAGTTGGGTGGCTACACCTTC

clone_size: many
j_call: TRBJ1-2
v_call: TRBV7-2
d_call: .
cdr3_aa: CASSLGGPGYTF
cdr3_nt: TGTGCCAGCAGCTTAGGGGGACCCGGCTACACCTTC

clone_size: few
j_call: TRBJ1-5
v_call: TRBV27
d_call: .
cdr3_aa: CASSFFGQPQHF
cdr3_nt: TGTGCCAGCAGTTTCTTCGGGCAGCCCCAGCATTTT

clone_size: .
j_call: TRBJ2-3
v_call: TRBV19
d_call: TRBD2
cdr3_aa: CASWSGGTDTQYF
cdr3_nt: TGTGCCAGTTGGAGCGGGGGCACAGATACGCAGTATTTT

clone_size: .
j_call: TRBJ2-5
v_call: TRBV28
d_call: TRBD1
cdr3_aa: CASSLRFADRGTQYF
cdr3_nt: TGTGCCAGCAGTTTAAGGTTTGCGGACAGGGGGACCCAGTACTTC

clone_size: .
j_call: TRBJ2-3
v_call: TRBV11-2
d_call: TRBD2
cdr3_aa: CASSVTSGGAWVQVIDTQYF
cdr3_nt: TGTGCCAGCAGCGTTACTAGCGGGGGGGCTTGGGTACAGGTAATAGATACGCAGTATTTT

clone_size: .
j_call: TRBJ2-1
v_call: TRBV7-3
d_call: .
cdr3_aa: CASSLGTVLLGNEQFF
cdr3_nt: TGTGCCAGCAGCTTAGGGACCGTATTGTTGGGCAATGAGCAGTTCTTC

clone_size: few
j_call: TRBJ2-1
v_call: TRBV19
d_call: .
cdr3_aa: CATSPRGGRSYNEQFF
cdr3_nt: TGTGCCACTAGTCCTCGAGGAGGGCGCTCCTACAATGAGCAGTTCTTC

clone_size: .
j_call: TRBJ1-1
v_call: TRBV14
d_call: .
cdr3_aa: CASSRYKNTEAFF
cdr3_nt: TGTGCCAGCAGCCGGTACAAGAACACTGAAGCTTTCTTT

clone_size: .
j_call: TRBJ2-1
v_call: TRBV25-1
d_call: TRBD1
cdr3_aa: CASSVDGTGYNEQFF
cdr3_nt: TGTGCCAGCAGTGTCGACGGGACAGGTTACAATGAGCAGTTCTTC

clone_size: medium-sized
j_call: TRBJ1-3
v_call: TRBV7-9
d_call: .
cdr3_aa: CASSGPSGNTIYF
cdr3_nt: TGTGCCAGCAGCGGACCCTCTGGAAACACCATATATTTT

clone_size: few
j_call: TRBJ2-7
v_call: TRBV4-1
d_call: .
cdr3_aa: CASSQVGFAYEQYF
cdr3_nt: TGCGCCAGCAGCCAAGTTGGTTTTGCTTACGAGCAGTACTTC

clone_size: .
j_call: TRBJ2-1
v_call: TRBV7-9
d_call: TRBD2
cdr3_aa: CASSYRTSGGQSSYNEQFF
cdr3_nt: TGTGCCAGCAGCTATCGGACTAGCGGGGGCCAGAGCTCCTACAATGAGCAGTTCTTC

clone_size: .
j_call: TRBJ2-3
v_call: TRBV20-1
d_call: TRBD1
cdr3_aa: CSAGDRGNSDTQYF
cdr3_nt: TGCAGTGCCGGGGACAGGGGAAACTCAGATACGCAGTATTTT

clone_size: few
j_call: TRBJ1-1
v_call: TRBV27
d_call: .
cdr3_aa: CASTRVGGTEAFF
cdr3_nt: TGTGCCAGCACCCGAGTGGGAGGGACTGAAGCTTTCTTT

clone_size: few
j_call: TRBJ2-2
v_call: TRBV7-9
d_call: .
cdr3_aa: CASSPTNRITGELFF
cdr3_nt: TGTGCCAGCAGCCCCACAAACAGGATCACCGGGGAGCTGTTTTTT

clone_size: few
j_call: TRBJ2-2
v_call: TRBV6-2/TRBV6-3
d_call: .
cdr3_aa: CASSYLSGGNGELFF
cdr3_nt: TGTGCCAGCAGTTACTTGTCAGGGGGGAACGGGGAGCTGTTTTTT

clone_size: .
j_call: TRBJ1-2
v_call: TRBV20-1
d_call: TRBD1
cdr3_aa: CSAPNYRGNYGYTF
cdr3_nt: TGCAGTGCCCCGAACTACAGGGGGAACTATGGCTACACCTTC

clone_size: few
j_call: TRBJ1-2
v_call: TRBV12-5
d_call: TRBD1
cdr3_aa: CASAGQGAGYGYTF
cdr3_nt: TGTGCTAGTGCGGGACAGGGGGCAGGGTATGGCTACACCTTC

clone_size: few
j_call: TRBJ2-7
v_call: TRBV7-9
d_call: TRBD1
cdr3_aa: CASSLGDRAEQYF
cdr3_nt: TGTGCCAGCAGCTTAGGGGACAGGGCCGAGCAGTACTTC

clone_size: .
j_call: TRBJ1-1
v_call: TRBV29-1
d_call: .
cdr3_aa: CTSGAGGTEAFF
cdr3_nt: TGCACCTCGGGAGCCGGAGGCACTGAAGCTTTCTTT